A single T cell receptor (beta chain) is shown here with its context. CDR1 and CDR2 from the germline V gene are SGHNT and YYREEE (reference sequence). With V trimmed by 0 bases and J by 13 bases, 10 bases remained unmatched. CDR3 length: 14 residues. In the source study's methods: Filtering of immunoSEQ junctional sequences could not match full-length read filtering. Sequencing used immunoSEQ multiplex PCR; TCRdb keeps in-frame clones, though not all of them. That table furnishes V, J and clone size, whereas the DNA furnished D and trimming. Among roughly 720,000 clones listed, 90% were seen once. This sample was included in a study of shared clonotypes between healthy human individuals.

The chain has TRBV5-4 and TRBJ2-1, with 7 bases identical to TRBD2. The receptor comes from a man younger than 30 in good health. Some clones in this sample may be carry-over from other donors' samples. Sequencing was performed on memory CD8+ T cells from PBMCs. Subset here: CD45RO+ cells pooled with CCR7-negative TemRA cells. The CDR3 DNA reads as TGTGCCAGCAGCTTGGCCGGGCGCGGGGGAGAACAGTTCTTC. This sequence encodes CASSLAGRGGEQFF.